This T cell receptor (beta chain) was profiled in a study of blood T cell repertoires in COVID-19. This CDR3 spans 16 amino acids. The germline V and J ends were trimmed by 0 bases and 6 bases, with 18 bases remaining between them. Germline V gene sequence: CDR1 LGHNA, CDR2 YNFKEQ. Generated by immunoSEQ multiplex PCR, the TCRdb table keeps only in-frame clones and is missing some. The sample lists over 200,000 clones; roughly nine tenths were seen once. This clone was picked up one time. This TCR was recovered from a man aged 60 to 75 with COVID-19, enrolled during active disease. Source material: peripheral blood. The genes are TRBV4-2 and TRBJ2-7; D perhaps matches TRBD2 (6 bases). The CDR3 protein is CASSQDLTGLRTEQYF. CDR3 in DNA: TGTGCCAGCAGCCAAGATCTTACGGGACTCCGGACCGAGCAGTACTTC.